This T cell receptor beta chain was found in a study of T cell changes during pregnancy in multiple sclerosis. The count of this clone is one. This CDR3 comprises 18 residues. V lost 5 bases and J lost 1; bases outside the gene matches: 16. Germline CDR1 reads SGHTA; CDR2 reads FQGNSA. Method: immunoSEQ multiplex PCR; TCRdb's copy keeps in-frame clones and lacks some. Here the sample spans some 87,000 clones, roughly 92% being singletons. This specimen was CD4+ T cells from peripheral blood mononuclear cells, taken before pregnancy. This receptor was obtained from a female donor with multiple sclerosis, enrolled in a pregnancy study. This sequence joins TRBV7-2 and TRBJ1-2, with 7 bases lining up with TRBD1. In DNA form, the CDR3 reads TGTGCCAGCAGCGCCTTTCCGGGACAGCAATACATTAACTATGGCTACACCTTC. Translating gives CASSAFPGQQYINYGYTF.